The rows below give T cell receptor beta chains drawn from one sample of a study of OX40 agonist ivuxolimab in advanced cancers. Here immunoSEQ multiplex PCR was the method, and the copy in TCRdb shows in-frame clones only, minus some. There are over 35,000 clones in the sample; 80% to 90% occur only once, and 12% lies in the top ten. Sequencing used CD4+ or CD8+ T cells sorted from blood, obtained in a trial of the OX40 agonist ivuxolimab. The origin of the receptors is an adult with an advanced solid tumor such as melanoma, head and neck, liver or kidney cancer. The CDR3 runs from the conserved cysteine through the conserved F or W. The order of the fields is CDR3 DNA, CDR3 protein, clone size, D gene, V gene, J gene. A D gene is named only where the DNA matches it firmly. Size is stated for part of the rows, as once, few or many counts, or as a class when the clone is expanded.

TGCGCCAGCAGCTTGGAGACACGGGGTAATTCACCCCTCCACTTT	CASSLETRGNSPLHF	.	.	TRBV5-1	TRBJ1-6
TGTGCCAGCAGCTTAAGTCAGGGTATTGACACTGAAGCTTTCTTT	CASSLSQGIDTEAFF	once	.	TRBV7-9	TRBJ1-1
TGCGCCAGCAGCCGGGGGGGCGGGAGTTACTACAATGAGCAGTTCTTC	CASSRGGGSYYNEQFF	once	.	TRBV4-1	TRBJ2-1
TGTGCCTGGAGCTTAAGCTCTAGCACAGATACGCAGTATTTT	CAWSLSSSTDTQYF	.	.	TRBV30	TRBJ2-3
TGTGCCAGCAGCTTAGTCCGCGGAGACCTAAGTCGCGATACGCAGTATTTT	CASSLVRGDLSRDTQYF	few	.	TRBV7-2	TRBJ2-3
TGTGCCAGTAGTATTAAGACCGGCACTGAAGCTTTCTTT	CASSIKTGTEAFF	.	.	TRBV19	TRBJ1-1
TGTGCCAGCAGCAAACCGGGACAGCAGTATGGGATTGAGTACTTC	CASSKPGQQYGIEYF	.	TRBD1	TRBV5-4	TRBJ2-5
TGTGCCACCAGATATTTCAAGGGCTTGGGCACTGAAGCTTTCTTT	CATRYFKGLGTEAFF	.	.	TRBV15	TRBJ1-1
TGTGCCATCAGTGAGATTCGGGACAGGGTCGACGGAAACACCATATATTTT	CAISEIRDRVDGNTIYF	.	TRBD1	TRBV10-3	TRBJ1-3
TGTGCCAGCAGCCCCCGGAGGACCGGGGAGCTGTTTTTT	CASSPRRTGELFF	.	.	TRBV9	TRBJ2-2